What follows are 17 T cell receptor beta chains derived from one specimen sequenced in a study of PD-1 blockade in classical Hodgkin lymphoma. This table comes from immunoSEQ multiplex PCR, and its TCRdb copy is limited to in-frame clones, with some not included. The table lists tens of thousands of clones, 81% of them singletons. Time point specified: cycle 4 day 1 (C4D1), after 5 to 7 weeks of nivolumab. Relapses following autologous stem cell transplantation were seen in all patients, with brentuximab vedotin exposure varying. Material: peripheral blood mononuclear cells (PBMCs), obtained before the fourth cycle of nivolumab. The source of these receptors is a human donor with classical Hodgkin lymphoma.

J is TRBJ2-1 and V is TRBV11-3, with no clear D. CDR3 length: 15 amino acids. V was pared by 2 bases and J by 2 bases, with 10 bases between. Germline-derived CDR1 and CDR2 are SGHNT and YENEEA. The CDR3 DNA reads as TGTGCCAGCAGCTTAATTTCCGCAACCTACAATGAGCAGTTCTTC. Residues: CASSLISATYNEQFF.

This chain joins TRBV5-1 and TRBJ1-1; D gene unclear. The CDR3 runs to 15 residues. Germline V lookup: CDR1 SGHRS, CDR2 YFSETQ. V was cut by 4 bases and J by 0 bases, with 13 bases left in between. CDR3 coding DNA: TGCGCCAGCAGCCCCTCGGGCTCCATGAACACTGAAGCTTTCTTT. Residues: CASSPSGSMNTEAFF.

The chain employs TRBV18 and TRBJ2-7, with D possibly being TRBD2 (5 bases). The CDR3 spans 14 residues. Germline values: CDR1 KGHSH, CDR2 LQKENI. V was trimmed by 3 bases and J by 0 bases, leaving 9 bases between them. CDR3 residues: CASSPRGSSYEQYV. In nucleotides, the CDR3 is TGTGCCAGCTCACCGAGAGGGAGCTCCTACGAGCAGTACGTC.

V gene TRBV5-6 combines with J gene TRBJ2-3, with a weak D call TRBD2 (5 bases). V dropped 1 base and J dropped 4 bases, with 7 bases sitting between them. From germline, CDR1 is SGHDT and CDR2 YYEEEE. This CDR3 region has 13 residues. The CDR3 nucleotides are TGTGCCAGCAGCTTGCGGAGGTCAGATACGCAGTATTTT. Its translation is CASSLRRSDTQYF.

V and J are TRBV19 and TRBJ1-3; possibly TRBD1 for D (5 bases). Germline V lookup: CDR1 LNHDA, CDR2 SQIVND (reference sequence). This CDR3 comprises 14 residues. V shed 4 bases and J shed 2 bases, with 9 bases lying between them. CDR3 sequence reads: CASSTGTAGNTIYF. CDR3 nucleotides: TGTGCCAGTAGTACCGGGACTGCTGGAAACACCATATATTTT.

This rearrangement joins TRBV27 to TRBJ1-5; TRBD1 is a possible D gene (5 bases). Germline V gives CDR1 MNHEY, CDR2 SMNVEV (reference sequence). The CDR3 loop spans 13 amino acids. The V end was cut by 4 bases, the J end by 6 bases, with 10 bases between. CDR3 sequence reads: CASSWGPGQPQHF. The CDR3 coding sequence is TGTGCCAGCAGTTGGGGACCTGGTCAGCCCCAGCATTTT.

The genes are TRBV15 and TRBJ1-5; D is unclear. The CDR3 is 13 residues long. The V gene's germline CDR1 is LNHNV and CDR2 YYDKDF (reference sequence). The V gene lost 0 bases and the J gene lost 4 bases, with 4 bases spanning the gap. CDR3 sequence reads: CATSRDQNQPQHF. Here the CDR3 DNA reads TGTGCCACCAGCAGAGATCAAAATCAGCCCCAGCATTTT.

As for this clone: The sample contains more than one DNA sequence encoding this CDR3. The chain is built from TRBV29-1 and TRBJ2-7, with TRBD2 as a possible D gene (5 bases). CDR3 length equals 11 residues. The germline V gene encodes CDR1 SQVTM and CDR2 ANQGSEA. The V and J ends lost 3 bases and 3 bases respectively, with 6 bases between them. The CDR3 coding sequence is TGCAGCGTTGAGAGGGACTACGAGCAGTACTTC. It encodes CSVERDYEQYF.

The J gene is TRBJ2-7, the V gene TRBV5-5; D not certain. This CDR3 is built from 13 residues. The germline V gene encodes CDR1 SGHKS and CDR2 YYEKEE (reference sequence). Trimming took 0 bases from V and 6 from J, leaving 10 bases between them. In nucleotides, the CDR3 is TGTGCCAGCAGCTTGGCGGGTTCCCGCGAGCAGTACTTC. This gives the protein CASSLAGSREQYF.

This chain connects TRBV30 to TRBJ2-5; TRBD1 matches at 9 bases. This CDR3 comprises 15 residues. V shed 1 base, J shed 8 bases, and the junction held 11 bases outside the gene matches. Germline assignment: CDR1 GTSNPN and CDR2 SVGIG (reference sequence). The DNA of the CDR3 is TGTGCCTGGAGTGGCACAGGGGGCCAATGGGTAACCCAGTACTTC. Translated, it gives CAWSGTGGQWVTQYF. Complete variable domain (other parts from reference TRBV30 and TRBJ2-5): SQTIHQWPATLVQPVGSPLSLECTVEGTSNPNLYWYRQAAGRGLQLLFYSVGIGQISSEVPQNLSASRPQDRQFILSSKKLLLSDSGFYLCAWSGTGGQWVTQYFGPGTRLLVL.

The J gene is TRBJ1-5, the V gene TRBV4-3; the match to TRBD1 covers 7 bases. This CDR3 has 15 residues. Germline assignment: CDR1 LGHNA and CDR2 YSLEER. J was trimmed by 5 bases and V by 0 bases; bases with no gene match: 4. The chain's CDR3 is CASSQDSGGYQPQHF. The CDR3 region has the DNA TGCGCCAGCAGCCAAGATTCAGGGGGTTATCAGCCCCAGCATTTT.

The chain joins TRBV19 to TRBJ1-4, with 7 positions matching TRBD1. The CDR3 runs 11 residues. Germline loops: CDR1 LNHDA, CDR2 SQIVND (reference sequence). The J segment lost 14 bases and the V segment lost 3 bases, leaving 3 bases of the junction unmatched. The CDR3 reads CASSITGQLFF. The CDR3 region has the DNA TGTGCCAGTAGTATTACGGGACAGCTGTTTTTT.

In nucleotides, the CDR3 is TGTGCCTGGAGTGGTTACGAGTGGGAGACCCAGTACTTC. Translated: CAWSGYEWETQYF. This chain connects TRBV30 to TRBJ2-5; no definite D call. V gave up 1 base and J gave up 5 bases, with 11 bases separating them. Germline CDR1 GTSNPN, CDR2 SVGIG (reference sequence). CDR3 size: 13 residues.

This clone was seen a handful of times. The rearrangement uses TRBV7-4 and TRBJ1-3; maybe TRBD1 (6 bases). Germline lookup yields CDR1 SGHVT and CDR2 SQSDAQ. The CDR3 totals 16 residues. V was clipped by 2 bases and J by 0 bases, with 11 bases between them. DNA for the CDR3: TGTGCCAGCAGCTTACCCCGGGACAACTCTGGAAACACCATATATTTT. Translating gives CASSLPRDNSGNTIYF.

The chain employs TRBV18 and TRBJ2-7; no firm D call. Per germline, CDR1 KGHSH and CDR2 LQKENI. There are 14 residues in the CDR3. V was cut by 2 bases and J by 0 bases, with 8 bases left in between. This CDR3 is CASSPVSSSYEQYF. CDR3 sequence (DNA): TGTGCCAGCTCACCAGTCTCAAGCTCCTACGAGCAGTACTTC. Together with reference TRBV18 and TRBJ2-7, the CDR3 gives the full variable domain: NAGVMQNPRHLVRRRGQEARLRCSPMKGHSHVYWYRQLPEEGLKFMVYLQKENIIDESGMPKERFSAEFPKEGPSILRIQQVVRGDSAAYFCASSPVSSSYEQYFGPGTRLTVT.

J is TRBJ2-6 and V is TRBV18, with unresolved D. CDR1 and CDR2 (germline): KGHSH, LQKENI. Deletions cut 0 bases from V and 1 base from J, with 4 bases between. This CDR3 is 15 amino acids long. CDR3 protein: CASSPPSSGANVLTF. For the CDR3, the DNA is TGTGCCAGCTCACCACCAAGTTCTGGGGCCAACGTCCTGACTTTC.

The chain has TRBV19 and TRBJ1-2; a possible D gene is TRBD1 (6 bases). Looked up from germline, CDR1 is LNHDA and CDR2 is SQIVND (reference sequence). Trimming left V 5 bases short and J 4 bases short, with 14 bases between. This CDR3 is 14 amino acids long. The CDR3 here is CASSLDSLGYGYTF. DNA of the CDR3: TGTGCCAGTAGTCTGGACAGCCTAGGCTATGGCTACACCTTC. The complete variable domain, with remaining parts taken from reference TRBV19 and TRBJ1-2, reads DGGITQSPKYLFRKEGQNVTLSCEQNLNHDAMYWYRQDPGQGLRLIYYSQIVNDFQKGDIAEGYSVSREKKESFPLTVTSAQKNPTAFYLCASSLDSLGYGYTFGSGTRLTVV.